These 10 T cell receptor beta chains were sequenced from one sample in a study of blood T cell repertoires in COVID-19. The data were produced by immunoSEQ multiplex PCR, yet TCRdb's version contains in-frame clones alone and is incomplete. The data contain roughly 200,000 clones, around 86% of them singletons. Sequencing used PBMCs or T cells enriched from blood (not recorded which). These receptor sequences come from a man between 25 and 39 years old in a cohort exposed to, infected with or recovered from COVID-19 (not recorded which).

The J gene is TRBJ2-7, the V gene TRBV27, with TRBD1 matching over 8 bases. The CDR3 is made up of 16 amino acids. The germline gives CDR1 MNHEY, CDR2 SMNVEV (reference sequence). V was pared by 5 bases and J by 0 bases, with 9 bases of the junction left unmatched. CDR3 nucleotides: TGTGCCAGCAGTCTAACCCGGGACAGGAGCTCCTACGAGCAGTACTTC. Its protein product is CASSLTRDRSSYEQYF.

V usage is TRBV6-6 and J usage is TRBJ2-7; TRBD1 is a possible D gene (6 bases). Trimming cost V 5 bases and J 5 bases, with 16 bases left between them. The CDR3 runs 14 residues. CDR1 is MNHNY and CDR2 is SVGAGI in the germline V gene (reference sequence). CDR3 sequence: CASSGGQNNHEQYF. Here the CDR3 DNA reads TGTGCCAGCAGTGGAGGACAGAACAACCACGAGCAGTACTTC.

As concerns this clone: Other nucleotide sequences in the sample specify the same CDR3. The V call is TRBV11-2, the J call TRBJ1-4; TRBD1 matches 8 bases. Germline V CDR1 and CDR2: SGHAT, FQNNGV. V lost 1 base and J lost 8; bases outside the gene matches: 3. This CDR3 comprises 14 residues. This CDR3 is CASSLGQGAEKLFF. In DNA form, the CDR3 reads TGTGCCAGCAGCTTAGGGCAGGGGGCGGAAAAACTGTTTTTT.

In regard to this clone: The sample holds other DNA sequences that translate to the same CDR3. This sequence joins TRBV28 and TRBJ1-1, with no clear D. Trimming stripped 5 bases from V and 2 bases from J, with 3 bases between. CDR1 and CDR2 (germline): MDHEN, SYDVKM. The CDR3 length is 11 residues. This CDR3 reads CASSPNTEAFF. The CDR3 nucleotides are TGTGCCAGCAGTCCTAACACTGAAGCTTTCTTT.

The chain has TRBV24-1 and TRBJ1-1, with a possible D match to TRBD1 (6 bases). Germline V CDR1 and CDR2: KGHDR, SFDVKD. With 7 bases removed from V and 7 bases from J, the gap between germline ends came to 12 bases. The CDR3 has 12 residues. CDR3 region: CATSEGQHEAFF. CDR3 sequence (DNA): TGTGCCACCAGCGAAGGACAGCATGAAGCTTTCTTT.

Only a few counts were recorded for this clone. The chain uses TRBV15 and TRBJ2-7; D is perhaps TRBD2 (6 bases). From germline, CDR1 is LNHNV and CDR2 YYDKDF (reference sequence). V lost 5 bases and J lost 6, with 17 bases in between. This CDR3 is 14 amino acids long. In DNA form, the CDR3 reads TGTGCCACCAGCCTTGGGGGGACTGGGGGCGAGCAGTACTTC. Its protein is CATSLGGTGGEQYF. The full variable domain, completed using reference TRBV15 and TRBJ2-7, is DAMVIQNPRYQVTQFGKPVTLSCSQTLNHNVMYWYQQKSSQAPKLLFHYYDKDFNNEADTPDNFQSRRPNTSFCFLDIRSPGLGDTAMYLCATSLGGTGGEQYFGPGTRLTVT.

The chain recombines TRBV6-5 with TRBJ1-2; D is uncertain. Germline-derived CDR1 and CDR2 are MNHEY and SVGAGI. This CDR3 is 13 amino acids long. The V end lost 6 bases, the J end lost 0 bases, and 8 bases lay between the germline ends. The CDR3 bases are TGTGCCAGCAGGCCCCCAGCTAACTATGGCTACACCTTC. It specifies CASRPPANYGYTF.

The V gene is TRBV9, the J gene TRBJ2-1; 9 nucleotides agree with TRBD2. This CDR3 region has 13 residues. Trimming removed 3 bases from V and 7 bases from J; junction bases left unmatched: 2. Germline V gene data show CDR1 as SGDLS and CDR2 as YYNGEE. In DNA, the CDR3 is TGTGCCAGCAGCGGACTAGCGGATAATGAGCAGTTCTTC. It is translated as CASSGLADNEQFF.

The chain links TRBV19 to TRBJ2-7, with 9 bases identical to TRBD1. J was trimmed by 5 bases and V by 5 bases; bases with no gene match: 7. CDR1 and CDR2 (germline): LNHDA, SQIVND (reference sequence). This CDR3 is 14 amino acids long. DNA of the CDR3: TGTGCCAGTAGTTCCGCCGGGACAGGGAACGAGCAGTACTTC. Its protein is CASSSAGTGNEQYF.

The V and J genes are TRBV3-1 (or the pseudogene TRBV3-2) and TRBJ2-7, with TRBD1 as a possible D gene (6 bases). Between the trimmed V and J ends, which lost 0 bases and 2 bases, there was a span of 8 bases. This CDR3 is 14 amino acids long. Germline-derived CDR1 and CDR2 are LGHDT and YNNKEL (reference sequence). CDR3 loop: CASSQDQGPYEQYF. The DNA for the CDR3 is TGTGCCAGCAGCCAAGATCAGGGGCCCTACGAGCAGTACTTC.